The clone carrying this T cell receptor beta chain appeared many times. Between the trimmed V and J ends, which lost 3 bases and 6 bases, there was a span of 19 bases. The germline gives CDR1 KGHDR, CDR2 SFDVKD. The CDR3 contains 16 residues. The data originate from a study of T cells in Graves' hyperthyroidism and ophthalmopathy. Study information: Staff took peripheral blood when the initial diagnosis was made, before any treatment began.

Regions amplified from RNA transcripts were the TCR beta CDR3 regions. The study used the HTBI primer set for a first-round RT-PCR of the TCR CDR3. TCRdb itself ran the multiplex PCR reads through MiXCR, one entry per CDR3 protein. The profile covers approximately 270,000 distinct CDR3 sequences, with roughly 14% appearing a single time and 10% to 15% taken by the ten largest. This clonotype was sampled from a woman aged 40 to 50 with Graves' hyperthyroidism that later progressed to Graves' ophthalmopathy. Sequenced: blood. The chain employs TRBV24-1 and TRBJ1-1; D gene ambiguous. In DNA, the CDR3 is TGTGCCACCAGTGATAGGGCAGGAGGGAGTAGCGCTGAAGCTTTCTTT. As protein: CATSDRAGGSSAEAFF.